This TCR beta chain was sequenced for a study of blood T cell repertoires in COVID-19. Study-wide background: Samples representing acute and convalescent COVID-19 were sourced from the United States, Italy and Spain. PBMCs, B-cell-depleted T cells, or T cells were the source of the cDNA or gDNA that made up the material.

Turning to this clone: This CDR3 is also generated by other DNA sequences in the sample.

Trimming cost V 5 bases and J 4 bases, with 12 bases left between them. Germline values: CDR1 MNHEY, CDR2 SMNVEV (reference sequence). The CDR3 sequence is 13 residues long. The authors' processing: Estimates of nucleated cell counts were drawn from the amplification of reference gene primers. Profiling relied on immunoSEQ multiplex PCR, and the TCRdb table lists in-frame clones only, not all of them. The V and J calls and clone size were taken over from that table, and D and trimming were inferred from the DNA. The data show a few hundred thousand clones, around 80% seen once. Sequenced input: peripheral blood. This clonotype was sampled from a human donor in a cohort sampled during active COVID-19. The chain employs TRBV27 and TRBJ2-7; possibly TRBD1 for D (6 bases). CDR3 residues: CASSPRDIYEQYF. The CDR3 bases are TGTGCCAGCAGTCCCCGGGACATATACGAGCAGTACTTC.